These T cell receptor beta chains were read from a single sample in a study of T cell changes during pregnancy in multiple sclerosis. Profiled with immunoSEQ multiplex PCR; TCRdb holds only in-frame clones, not every one. The data contain 100,000 or so clones, almost 95% of them singletons. Sample: peripheral blood, taken before pregnancy. The receptors here all came from a female donor with multiple sclerosis, enrolled in a pregnancy study. Each CDR3 is given with its conserved first and last residue. Each record gives: CDR3 protein, V gene, J gene, D gene. The D gene is left open where the match is weak.

CASSFTLPPGTQYF,TRBV28,TRBJ2-5,NA
CASSGGEGETQYF,TRBV6-1,TRBJ2-5,TRBD2
CASSLAGSAGSGTGELFF,TRBV5-1,TRBJ2-2,NA
CASSRGTVGGQPQHF,TRBV2,TRBJ1-5,NA
CASFLGLLLRHEQYF,TRBV6-4,TRBJ2-7,NA
CASSELAGEIYEQYF,TRBV27,TRBJ2-7,TRBD2
CASRDGTVQTGYEQYF,TRBV6-4,TRBJ2-7,TRBD1
CASSEDRVNQPQHF,TRBV25-1,TRBJ1-5,TRBD1
CSASGIFEQFF,TRBV20-1,TRBJ2-1,NA
CAARPSGSTDTQYF,TRBV11-2,TRBJ2-3,TRBD2
CASSLTGVNSYEQYF,TRBV13,TRBJ2-7,TRBD1
CAISTGGNTEAFF,TRBV19,TRBJ1-1,NA
CSVSTGINYGYTF,TRBV29-1,TRBJ1-2,NA
CSELTGAKAEAFF,TRBV29-1,TRBJ1-1,TRBD1
CASSNAGGTDTQYF,TRBV6-4,TRBJ2-3,TRBD1
CASSSTGYNEQFF,TRBV5-4,TRBJ2-1,TRBD1
CSVAGGSYNEQFF,TRBV29-1,TRBJ2-1,TRBD2
CSVEDPTSGRASGGELFF,TRBV29-1,TRBJ2-2,TRBD2